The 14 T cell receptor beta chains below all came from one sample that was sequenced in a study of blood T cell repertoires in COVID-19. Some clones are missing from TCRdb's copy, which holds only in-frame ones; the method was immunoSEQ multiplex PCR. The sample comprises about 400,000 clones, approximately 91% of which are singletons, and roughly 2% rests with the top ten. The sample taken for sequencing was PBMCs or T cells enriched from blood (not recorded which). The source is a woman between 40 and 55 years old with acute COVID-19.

The CDR3 here is CASSLWGGGYEQYF. CDR3 nucleotides: TGTGCCAGCAGTTTATGGGGGGGTGGCTACGAGCAGTACTTC. The chain joins TRBV28 to TRBJ2-7; a weak D match, TRBD2 (6 bases). V gave up 0 bases and J gave up 3 bases, with 9 bases separating them. This CDR3 has 14 residues. The germline gives CDR1 MDHEN, CDR2 SYDVKM.

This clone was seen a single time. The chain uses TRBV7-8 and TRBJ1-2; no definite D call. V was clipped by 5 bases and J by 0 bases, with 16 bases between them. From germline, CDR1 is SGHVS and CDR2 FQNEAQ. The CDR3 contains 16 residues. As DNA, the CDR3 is TGTGCCAGCAGCCGAAGTGGCGGGCCGGCTAACTATGGCTACACCTTC. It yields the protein CASSRSGGPANYGYTF.

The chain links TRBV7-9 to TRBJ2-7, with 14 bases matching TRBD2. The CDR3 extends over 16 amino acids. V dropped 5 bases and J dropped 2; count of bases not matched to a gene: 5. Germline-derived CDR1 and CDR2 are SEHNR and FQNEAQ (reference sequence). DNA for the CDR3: TGTGCCAGCAGCCGTGGGACTAGCGGGAGAACCTACGAGCAGTACTTC. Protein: CASSRGTSGRTYEQYF.

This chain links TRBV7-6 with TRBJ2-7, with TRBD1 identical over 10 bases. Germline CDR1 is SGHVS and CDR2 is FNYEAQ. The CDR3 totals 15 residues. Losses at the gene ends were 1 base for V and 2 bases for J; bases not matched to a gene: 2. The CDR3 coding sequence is TGTGCCAGCAGCTTAGATGGGACAGGGGCCTACGAGCAGTACTTC. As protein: CASSLDGTGAYEQYF.

This chain's CDR3 is CASNAGGTDTQYF. The CDR3 DNA reads as TGTGCCAGCAACGCGGGGGGCACAGATACGCAGTATTTT. This chain connects TRBV2 to TRBJ2-3, with TRBD2 matching 7 bases. The germline V gene has CDR1 SNHLY and CDR2 FYNNEI. The CDR3 sequence is 13 residues long. Trimming cost V 7 bases and J 1 base; bases outside gene matches: 2.

This chain's CDR3 is CASGFKGIYEQYF. In nucleotides, the CDR3 is TGTGCCAGCGGGTTTAAGGGGATCTACGAGCAGTACTTC. J is TRBJ2-7 and V is TRBV21-1; the table gives TRBD1 as D, unverified against the DNA. TRBV21-1 is a documented pseudogene. This CDR3 spans 13 amino acids.

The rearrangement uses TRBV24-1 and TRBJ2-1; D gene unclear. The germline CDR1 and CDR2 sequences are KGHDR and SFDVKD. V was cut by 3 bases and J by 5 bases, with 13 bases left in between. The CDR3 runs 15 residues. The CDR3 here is CATSDRYDTHNEQFF. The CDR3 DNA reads TGTGCCACCAGTGATCGTTACGACACCCACAATGAGCAGTTCTTC.

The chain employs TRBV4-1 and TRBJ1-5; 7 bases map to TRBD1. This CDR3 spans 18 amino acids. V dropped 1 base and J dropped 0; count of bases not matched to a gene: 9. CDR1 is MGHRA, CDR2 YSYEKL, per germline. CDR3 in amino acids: CASSQAPPGTDSNQPQHF. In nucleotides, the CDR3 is TGCGCCAGCAGCCAAGCCCCTCCTGGGACAGATAGCAATCAGCCCCAGCATTTT.

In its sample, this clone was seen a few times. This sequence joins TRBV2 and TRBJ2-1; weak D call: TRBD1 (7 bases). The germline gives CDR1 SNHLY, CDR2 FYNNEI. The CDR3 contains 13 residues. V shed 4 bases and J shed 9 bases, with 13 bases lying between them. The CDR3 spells CASSGLGGAEQFF. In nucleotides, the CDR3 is TGTGCCAGCAGTGGACTAGGGGGCGCTGAGCAGTTCTTC.

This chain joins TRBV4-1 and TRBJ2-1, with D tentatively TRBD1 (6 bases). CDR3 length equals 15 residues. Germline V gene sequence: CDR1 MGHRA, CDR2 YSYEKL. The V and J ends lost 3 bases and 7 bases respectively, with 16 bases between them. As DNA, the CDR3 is TGCGCCAGCAGCCATCCCGGGACAAGATCGAATGAGCAGTTCTTC. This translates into CASSHPGTRSNEQFF.

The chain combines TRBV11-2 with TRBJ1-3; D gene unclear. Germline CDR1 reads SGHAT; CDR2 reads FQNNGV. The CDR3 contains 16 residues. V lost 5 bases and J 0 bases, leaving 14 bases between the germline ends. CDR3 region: CASSVRPGDSGNTIYF. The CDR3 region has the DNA TGTGCCAGCAGCGTCCGGCCGGGAGACTCTGGAAACACCATATATTTT.

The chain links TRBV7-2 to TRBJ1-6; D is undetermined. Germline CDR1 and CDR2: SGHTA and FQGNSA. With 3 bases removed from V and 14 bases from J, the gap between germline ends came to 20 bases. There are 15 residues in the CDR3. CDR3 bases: TGTGCCAGCAGCTTGGACGGGCGGGCCGGCGGGACCCTCCACTTT. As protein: CASSLDGRAGGTLHF. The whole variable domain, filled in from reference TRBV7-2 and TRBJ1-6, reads GAGVSQSPSNKVTEKGKDVELRCDPISGHTALYWYRQSLGQGLEFLIYFQGNSAPDKSGLPSDRFSAERTGGSVSTLTIQRTQQEDSAVYLCASSLDGRAGGTLHFGNGTRLTVT.

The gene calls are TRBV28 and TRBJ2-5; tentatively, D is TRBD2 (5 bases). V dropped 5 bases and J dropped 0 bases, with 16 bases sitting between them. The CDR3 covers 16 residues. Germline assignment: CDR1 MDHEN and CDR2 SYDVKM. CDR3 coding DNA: TGTGCCAGCAGTGCAAGTTGGAGGCGGAACCAAGAGACCCAGTACTTC. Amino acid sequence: CASSASWRRNQETQYF.

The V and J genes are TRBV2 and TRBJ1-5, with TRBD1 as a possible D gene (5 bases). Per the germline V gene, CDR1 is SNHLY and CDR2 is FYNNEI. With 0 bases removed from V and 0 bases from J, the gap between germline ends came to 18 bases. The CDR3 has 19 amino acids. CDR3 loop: CASSEAVRAGEYSNQPQHF. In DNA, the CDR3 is TGTGCCAGCAGTGAAGCGGTCAGGGCTGGGGAATATAGCAATCAGCCCCAGCATTTT.